This T cell receptor beta chain came from a study of blood T cells in healthy people across ages. Regarding the study as a whole: It was found that TCR beta diversity correlated strongly with the percentage of naive T cells. Whereas aged donors had fewer naive CD4+ cells, long-lived donors had more of them and higher diversity. Estimates based on one million T cells were treated as lower bounds.

Primers used in a second PCR of roughly 6 to 11 cycles were a sample-barcoded 5' primer and a J-beta primer mix. In TCRdb, the 5' RACE reads were re-called with MiXCR into one record per CDR3 protein. This table has 1.5 million to 2 million distinct CDR3 sequences, roughly 52% appearing once. Every sample gave at least 5.5 micrograms of total RNA when it was extracted. The V and J ends lost 5 bases and 3 bases respectively, with 20 bases between them. The CDR3 covers 16 residues. Germline CDR1 reads SEHNR; CDR2 reads FQNEAQ (reference sequence). A note on this clonotype: Its target is not known.

The chain links TRBV7-9 to TRBJ2-7; the D is unclear. The sample comprised blood. This clonotype originated in a woman in her thirties or forties in good health. The CDR3 spells CASSLPDDSSHYEQYF. As DNA, the CDR3 is TGTGCCAGCAGCCTACCGGATGATTCTTCTCACTACGAGCAGTACTTC.